Following are 13 T cell receptor beta chains from one sample sequenced in a study of T cells in Graves' hyperthyroidism and ophthalmopathy. Amplification of TCR beta CDR3 regions was performed using RNA transcripts as template. The HTBI set primed first-round TCR CDR3 RT-PCR. MiXCR, run by TCRdb on the multiplex PCR reads, gives a single entry per CDR3 protein. The sample has a few hundred thousand distinct CDR3 sequences, more than 45% seen once. The sample was peripheral blood or thyroid tissue (not recorded which). Receptor source: an adult woman with Graves' disease, either hyperthyroidism or ophthalmopathy (not recorded which).

This clonotype was picked up many times. The genes are TRBV28 and TRBJ2-5; possible D gene TRBD2, 6 bases. The CDR3 loop spans 16 amino acids. The germline V gene has CDR1 MDHEN and CDR2 SYDVKM. The ends were cut back, 5 bases at V and 0 bases at J, with 16 bases in the middle. This chain's CDR3 is CASSPFSGGNQETQYF. CDR3 in DNA: TGTGCCAGCAGTCCCTTCTCGGGCGGGAACCAAGAGACCCAGTACTTC.

This clonotype has more than one count but fewer than ten. V is TRBV10-3 and J is TRBJ2-5; perhaps D is TRBD1 or TRBD2 (5 bases each). The CDR3 has 13 residues. V lost 10 bases and J 2 bases, leaving 14 bases between the germline ends. Looked up from germline, CDR1 is ENHRY and CDR2 is SYGVKD. In nucleotides, the CDR3 is TGTGCCACAAAACGGGACGATCAAGAGACCCAGTACTTC. Amino acid sequence: CATKRDDQETQYF.

This clonotype was seen at least ten times. The chain couples TRBV7-9 to TRBJ1-1; tentative D call: TRBD1 (5 bases). Germline V gene sequence: CDR1 SEHNR, CDR2 FQNEAQ (reference sequence). This CDR3 is built from 13 residues. Between the trimmed V and J ends, which lost 5 bases and 11 bases, there was a span of 18 bases. This CDR3 is CASSPEAGIVAFF. The CDR3 DNA follows: TGTGCCAGCAGCCCCGAAGCAGGGATCGTCGCTTTCTTT.

This clonotype was seen many times. The chain combines TRBV19 with TRBJ2-5; D is unresolved. This CDR3 has 16 amino acids. Trimming took off 5 bases at V and 3 bases at J, with 19 bases between the two ends. Germline V gives CDR1 LNHDA, CDR2 SQIVND (reference sequence). CDR3 in amino acids: CASSEDLGAPKETQYF. DNA of the CDR3: TGTGCCAGTAGTGAGGACCTCGGTGCCCCTAAAGAGACCCAGTACTTC.

This clonotype was observed a few times. The CDR3 is CAISETAGPNQPQHF. The CDR3 region has the DNA TGTGCCATCAGTGAGACAGCGGGTCCCAATCAGCCCCAGCATTTT. V is TRBV10-3 and J is TRBJ1-5; D is unresolved. This CDR3 has 15 residues. Germline CDR1 and CDR2: ENHRY and SYGVKD. The V gene lost 2 bases and the J gene lost 3 bases, with 11 bases spanning the gap.

This chain uses TRBV2 with TRBJ1-6, with 9 bases that match TRBD1. V shed 5 bases and J 8 bases; nucleotides not matched to a gene: 1. The CDR3 loop spans 13 amino acids. The germline V gene has CDR1 SNHLY and CDR2 FYNNEI. The CDR3: CASSWDRDSPLHF. The CDR3, as DNA: TGTGCCAGCAGTTGGGACAGGGATTCACCCCTCCACTTT.

The chain has TRBV6-2 or TRBV6-3 and TRBJ1-1, with TRBD1 as a possible D gene (6 bases). Germline V gene lookup returns CDR1 MNHEY and CDR2 SVGEGT. Trimming took 4 bases from V and 0 from J, leaving 12 bases between them. The CDR3 extends over 15 amino acids. The CDR3 bases are TGTGCCAGCAGTTTCTTCAGGGGCATGAACACTGAAGCTTTCTTT. Its translation: CASSFFRGMNTEAFF.

In this sample, this clonotype turned up many times. The chain combines TRBV19 with TRBJ1-2; D gene ambiguous. The germline V and J ends were trimmed by 5 bases and 0 bases, with 13 bases remaining between them. The CDR3 has 15 residues. Germline CDR1 and CDR2: LNHDA and SQIVND (reference sequence). In DNA, the CDR3 is TGTGCCAGTAGTGACCAGGCAGCTACTAACTATGGCTACACCTTC. Translating it yields CASSDQAATNYGYTF.

This chain connects TRBV5-1 to TRBJ1-1, with TRBD1 matching 8 bases. Germline V CDR1 and CDR2: SGHRS, YFSETQ. This CDR3 has 15 residues. V was clipped by 3 bases and J by 1 base; unmatched bases: 5. The CDR3 protein is CASSWGGQENTEAFF. In DNA, the CDR3 is TGCGCCAGCAGCTGGGGGGGACAGGAGAACACTGAAGCTTTCTTT.

The rearrangement uses TRBV12-3 or TRBV12-4 and TRBJ1-5, with D perhaps TRBD1 (5 bases). This CDR3 has 17 amino acids. The germline V and J ends were trimmed by 2 bases and 0 bases, with 14 bases remaining between them. CDR3 in DNA: TGTGCCAGCAGTTTAAGGGTGGGGGAGTTTAGCAATCAGCCCCAGCATTTT. Its translation is CASSLRVGEFSNQPQHF.

The chain has TRBV20-1 and TRBJ1-1; perhaps TRBD1 as D (6 bases). This CDR3 region has 14 residues. Trimming left V 3 bases short and J 0 bases short, with 11 bases between. Germline V gives CDR1 DFQATT, CDR2 SNEGSKA (reference sequence). The CDR3 region is CSASPQGLNTEAFF. In DNA form, the CDR3 reads TGCAGTGCTAGCCCCCAGGGGTTGAACACTGAAGCTTTCTTT.

This clonotype was seen at least ten times. The rearrangement links TRBV29-1 to TRBJ2-7; 7 nucleotides agree with TRBD1. Germline CDR1 reads SQVTM; CDR2 reads ANQGSEA. The ends lost 6 bases at V and 2 bases at J; junction bases unmatched: 10. CDR3 length: 14 amino acids. DNA of the CDR3: TGCAGCGTCGGGTCGACAGGGTTCGCCTACGAGCAGTACTTC. It is translated as CSVGSTGFAYEQYF.

On this clonotype: Given a much more abundant clone one base away, this may be a read error. The chain uses TRBV19 and TRBJ1-2; tentatively, D is TRBD1 (5 bases). V was clipped by 7 bases and J by 5 bases, with 14 bases between them. Germline V gene sequence: CDR1 LNHDA, CDR2 SQIVND (reference sequence). The CDR3 consists of 13 residues. The CDR3 DNA sequence: TGTGCCAGTAATCCGGGGCTAGGTTATGGCTACACCTTC. It codes for CASNPGLGYGYTF.